A single sample gave rise to the 29 T cell receptor beta chains below, sequenced in a study of blood T cell repertoires in COVID-19. Assay: immunoSEQ multiplex PCR; the TCRdb copy retains only in-frame clones and omits some. The table has 150,000 to 250,000 clones, roughly 79% seen once. The sequenced material came from peripheral blood. The receptors were sampled from a human donor with acute or convalescent COVID-19. The donor label of this sample is uncertain.

This clone was observed at least ten times. The rearrangement joins TRBV5-6 to TRBJ2-7; D possibly corresponds to TRBD2 (6 bases). The V end lost 0 bases, the J end lost 0 bases, and 10 bases lay between the germline ends. This CDR3 is 15 amino acids long. CDR1 is SGHDT and CDR2 is YYEEEE in the germline V gene. The CDR3 here is CASSLDYGSSYEQYF. The CDR3 coding sequence is TGTGCCAGCAGCTTGGATTACGGGAGCTCCTACGAGCAGTACTTC.

This chain connects TRBV9 to TRBJ2-1; possibly TRBD1 for D (6 bases). The CDR3 runs 13 residues. CDR1 is SGDLS and CDR2 is YYNGEE in the germline V gene. Trimming left V 3 bases short and J 10 bases short, with 14 bases between. CDR3 amino acids: CASSDPRGREQFF. The CDR3 DNA follows: TGTGCCAGCAGCGACCCCAGGGGAAGAGAGCAGTTCTTC.

The rearrangement links TRBV7-2 to TRBJ2-1, with a weak D call TRBD2 (6 bases). V dropped 1 base and J dropped 4 bases, with 8 bases sitting between them. Germline V gene lookup returns CDR1 SGHTA and CDR2 FQGNSA. The CDR3 contains 14 residues. CDR3 sequence: CASSLGGDYNEQFF. CDR3 sequence (DNA): TGTGCCAGCAGCTTAGGGGGGGATTACAATGAGCAGTTCTTC.

V usage is TRBV3-1 (or the pseudogene TRBV3-2) and J usage is TRBJ2-1; TRBD2 matches 11 bases. The CDR3 extends over 18 amino acids. Per germline, CDR1 LGHDT and CDR2 YNNKEL (reference sequence). Germline trimming cut 2 bases from V and 3 bases from J; bases unmatched to any gene: 9. The CDR3 is CASSQLITGTSGYNEQFF. For the CDR3, the DNA is TGTGCCAGCAGCCAATTGATCACCGGGACTAGCGGCTACAATGAGCAGTTCTTC.

This clone is a singleton in its sample. The chain combines TRBV5-1 with TRBJ2-5; 8 nucleotides align to TRBD2. CDR3 size: 15 residues. Trimming took 4 bases from V and 0 from J; bases not matched to a gene: 5. Germline-derived CDR1 and CDR2 are SGHRS and YFSETQ. The CDR3 DNA follows: TGCGCCAGCAGCACTAGCGGAGCCTACCAAGAGACCCAGTACTTC. Translated: CASSTSGAYQETQYF.

Details on this clone: Other DNA variants within this sample encode the same CDR3. The chain carries TRBV7-2 and TRBJ1-5; weak D call: TRBD1 (6 bases). Germline lookup yields CDR1 SGHTA and CDR2 FQGNSA. This CDR3 is 19 amino acids long. V shed 5 bases and J shed 0 bases, with 23 bases lying between them. The CDR3 nucleotides are TGTGCCAGCAGCCCACGGGGGGGGGCGGGGGGATATAGCAATCAGCCCCAGCATTTT. Its translation is CASSPRGGAGGYSNQPQHF.

A single count supports this clone. The CDR3 loop reads CASSLPQGGNYGYTF. The CDR3 nucleotides read TGTGCCAGCAGTTTACCGCAGGGGGGCAACTATGGCTACACCTTC. V and J are TRBV28 and TRBJ1-2, with 7 bases aligning to TRBD1. The CDR3 has 15 residues. Trimming cost V 2 bases and J 2 bases; bases outside gene matches: 5. The germline V gene has CDR1 MDHEN and CDR2 SYDVKM.

The J gene is TRBJ2-7, the V gene TRBV5-1; TRBD1 might be the D (6 bases). V was cut by 0 bases and J by 6 bases, with 16 bases left in between. The CDR3 is made up of 15 amino acids. Germline CDR1 and CDR2: SGHRS and YFSETQ. CDR3 coding DNA: TGCGCCAGCAGCTTGGTAATGGGGGCTAACGTCGAGCAGTACTTC. This sequence encodes CASSLVMGANVEQYF.

This chain links TRBV18 with TRBJ2-5; the match to TRBD2 covers 8 bases. V gave up 3 bases and J gave up 4 bases; unmatched junction bases: 10. This CDR3 spans 16 amino acids. Germline-derived CDR1 and CDR2 are KGHSH and LQKENI. CDR3 loop: CASSPSLSGSRETQYF. DNA of the CDR3: TGTGCCAGCTCACCCTCCCTGAGCGGGAGTCGAGAGACCCAGTACTTC.

J is TRBJ1-6 and V is TRBV4-3, with 7 bases fitting TRBD1. Losses at the gene ends were 4 bases for V and 7 bases for J; bases not matched to a gene: 10. Germline V gene lookup returns CDR1 LGHNA and CDR2 YSLEER. The CDR3 runs 16 residues. CDR3 residues: CASSLDRTPGNSPLHF. CDR3 sequence (DNA): TGCGCCAGCAGCCTGGACAGGACTCCCGGGAATTCACCCCTCCACTTT.

The chain links TRBV6-1 to TRBJ2-7, with a tentative D call TRBD1 (6 bases). The CDR3 consists of 15 residues. The V and J ends lost 2 bases and 5 bases respectively, with 16 bases between them. Looked up from germline, CDR1 is MNHNS and CDR2 is SASEGT. CDR3 sequence: CASSEQGFRANEQYF. DNA for the CDR3: TGTGCCAGCAGTGAACAGGGGTTTCGTGCCAACGAGCAGTACTTC.

This clone was seen more than once but under ten times. The same CDR3 is also encoded by other DNA sequences in this sample. CDR3 nucleotides: TGCGCCAGCAGTGAGTCCAGGGGGGTCGAGACCCAGTACTTC. Its translation: CASSESRGVETQYF. This chain connects TRBV10-1 to TRBJ2-5, with D possibly being TRBD1 (7 bases). V was trimmed by 0 bases and J by 5 bases, leaving 10 bases between them. The CDR3 sequence is 14 residues long. In germline, CDR1 is WNHNN, CDR2 SYGVQD (reference sequence).

The J gene is TRBJ1-1, the V gene TRBV6-5; no definite D call. Germline assignment: CDR1 MNHEY and CDR2 SVGAGI. Trimming removed 0 bases from V and 1 base from J, with 9 bases in between. There are 15 residues in the CDR3. In nucleotides, the CDR3 is TGTGCCAGCAGTTACTCGATCGCAGGGAACACTGAAGCTTTCTTT. As protein: CASSYSIAGNTEAFF.

With regard to this clone: This could be a read error, since a much larger clone is one nucleotide away. This sample includes further DNA sequences coding for the same CDR3. The genes are TRBV6-5 and TRBJ1-5; a weak D match, TRBD1 (5 bases). V was trimmed by 7 bases and J by 0 bases, leaving 10 bases between them. The CDR3 is 14 amino acids. CDR1 and CDR2 (germline): MNHEY, SVGAGI. This CDR3 is CASNRQLSNQPQHF. In DNA, the CDR3 is TGTGCCAGCAATAGACAGCTTAGCAATCAGCCCCAGCATTTT.

The chain joins TRBV7-2 to TRBJ2-5; no reliable D call. The germline V gene has CDR1 SGHTA and CDR2 FQGNSA. The CDR3 loop spans 15 amino acids. The V and J ends lost 5 bases and 2 bases respectively, with 15 bases between them. This chain's CDR3 is CASSPETGFQETQYF. For the CDR3, the DNA is TGTGCCAGCAGCCCAGAGACTGGATTTCAAGAGACCCAGTACTTC.

In regard to this clone: The junction shows a germline mismatch at one end, possibly a read error. This chain uses TRBV5-4 with TRBJ1-3, with a possible D match to TRBD1 (6 bases). CDR1 SGHNT and CDR2 YYREEE come from the germline V gene (reference sequence). The CDR3 is 15 residues long. Here the CDR3 DNA reads TGTGCCAGCAGTTTGGACAGAGCCTCTGGAAACACCATATATTTT. Residues: CASSLDRASGNTIYF.

The sample holds one count of this clone. The CDR3 DNA follows: TGTGCCAGCAGTTACTCACCAGGGTCTGGAAACACCATATATTTT. This encodes CASSYSPGSGNTIYF. This chain uses TRBV6-5 with TRBJ1-3; possibly TRBD1 for D (5 bases). V lost 0 bases and J 1 base, leaving 7 bases between the germline ends. In germline, CDR1 is MNHEY, CDR2 SVGAGI. The CDR3 consists of 15 residues.

V gene TRBV5-1 combines with J gene TRBJ1-1; D may be TRBD1 (6 bases). The germline V gene has CDR1 SGHRS and CDR2 YFSETQ. V was trimmed by 3 bases and J by 1 base, leaving 10 bases between them. The CDR3 runs to 14 residues. CDR3 nucleotides: TGCGCCAGCAGCTCCCGGACAGCGAACACTGAAGCTTTCTTT. Its protein product is CASSSRTANTEAFF. Based on the CDR3 plus reference TRBV5-1 and TRBJ1-1, the full variable domain is KAGVTQTPRYLIKTRGQQVTLSCSPISGHRSVSWYQQTPGQGLQFLFEYFSETQRNKGNFPGRFSGRQFSNSRSEMNVSTLELGDSALYLCASSSRTANTEAFFGQGTRLTVV.

This chain links TRBV5-1 with TRBJ2-1; 9 nucleotides match TRBD2. This CDR3 comprises 16 residues. Germline V gene data show CDR1 as SGHRS and CDR2 as YFSETQ. J gave up 7 bases and V 0 bases, and 8 bases lay outside the gene matches. The chain's CDR3 is CASSLDALAGLNEQFF. CDR3 nucleotides: TGCGCCAGCAGCTTGGATGCGCTAGCGGGATTAAATGAGCAGTTCTTC.

The chain is built from TRBV6-6 and TRBJ1-3; TRBD1 aligns across 7 bases. The CDR3 contains 14 residues. J lost 4 bases, V lost 2 bases, and 2 bases had no gene match. Per the germline V gene, CDR1 is MNHNY and CDR2 is SVGAGI (reference sequence). CDR3: CASSYQGVGNTIYF. The CDR3 nucleotides are TGTGCCAGCAGTTACCAGGGGGTAGGAAACACCATATATTTT.

The rearrangement links TRBV7-2 to TRBJ2-7; a weak D match, TRBD2 (6 bases). Germline CDR1 reads SGHTA; CDR2 reads FQGNSA. This CDR3 is 14 amino acids long. Trimming stripped 3 bases from V and 2 bases from J, with 11 bases between. The CDR3 coding sequence is TGTGCCAGCAGCTTGCCGGGACTTGCCTACGAGCAGTACTTC. Amino acids: CASSLPGLAYEQYF.

CDR3 loop: CASSLPLAGAHEQFF. Written as DNA, the CDR3 is TGTGCCAGCAGTTTACCACTAGCGGGAGCCCATGAGCAGTTCTTC. The rearrangement links TRBV27 to TRBJ2-1; TRBD2 aligns across 11 bases. The CDR3 is 15 residues long. The germline gives CDR1 MNHEY, CDR2 SMNVEV (reference sequence). After removal of 2 bases from V and 8 bases from J, the junction contained 5 bases not matched to a gene.

V gene TRBV29-1 combines with J gene TRBJ1-2; D may be TRBD1 (6 bases). Germline V gene sequence: CDR1 SQVTM, CDR2 ANQGSEA. Trimming removed 6 bases from V and 5 bases from J, with 22 bases in between. The CDR3 runs to 15 residues. CDR3 sequence (DNA): TGCAGCGTCGGTCCAGGGGCCCTCTCCCCTTATGGCTACACCTTC. Translating gives CSVGPGALSPYGYTF.

The chain employs TRBV6-1 and TRBJ1-2, with a possible D match to TRBD1 (5 bases). Germline CDR1 is MNHNS and CDR2 is SASEGT. The ends were cut back, 1 base at V and 11 bases at J, with 17 bases in the middle. The CDR3 consists of 14 residues. The CDR3 bases are TGTGCCAGCAGTGAAGAGGGGCGCCAGCTAGGTTACACCTTC. This codes for CASSEEGRQLGYTF.

The V call is TRBV11-2, the J call TRBJ1-5; D may be TRBD1 (6 bases). Germline values: CDR1 SGHAT, CDR2 FQNNGV. The CDR3 is 15 residues long. V gave up 6 bases and J gave up 6 bases, with 18 bases separating them. The chain's CDR3 is CASSSTGDATQPQHF. DNA for the CDR3: TGTGCCAGCAGTTCGACAGGAGATGCAACTCAGCCCCAGCATTTT.

The gene calls are TRBV6-6 and TRBJ2-2; possible D gene TRBD2, 6 bases. Trimming stripped 5 bases from V and 2 bases from J, with 21 bases between. The CDR3 sequence is 18 residues long. The germline gives CDR1 MNHNY, CDR2 SVGAGI (reference sequence). The CDR3 DNA reads TGTGCCAGCAGTCGATTTATGACTAGAAGGACCAACACCGGGGAGCTGTTTTTT. Its translation is CASSRFMTRRTNTGELFF.

The V gene is TRBV30, the J gene TRBJ1-2; 7 bases fit TRBD1. CDR1 is GTSNPN, CDR2 SVGIG, per germline (reference sequence). The CDR3 totals 15 residues. Trimming removed 2 bases from V and 4 bases from J; junction bases left unmatched: 10. CDR3 nucleotides: TGTGCCTGGAGTAGACAGGGATTAGTAGGCTATGGCTACACCTTC. Protein product: CAWSRQGLVGYGYTF.

J is TRBJ1-3 and V is TRBV9, with D possibly being TRBD1 (6 bases). Germline CDR1 and CDR2: SGDLS and YYNGEE. The CDR3 runs to 15 residues. Trimming took 1 base from V and 4 from J, leaving 12 bases between them. The CDR3 DNA follows: TGTGCCAGCAGCGTAACACAGGGAACGGGAAACACCATATATTTT. Translated: CASSVTQGTGNTIYF.

J is TRBJ2-1 and V is TRBV5-1; 7 bases line up with TRBD1. With 4 bases clipped from V and 9 bases from J, the junction kept 16 bases outside the gene matches. The CDR3 is 16 residues long. Germline CDR1 and CDR2: SGHRS and YFSETQ. CDR3 sequence reads: CASSAPETGKNSEQFF. Written as DNA, the CDR3 is TGCGCCAGCAGCGCCCCCGAGACAGGGAAAAATAGTGAGCAGTTCTTC.